This section outlines one T cell receptor (beta chain) sequence together with its context. Per the germline V gene, CDR1 is SGHRS and CDR2 is YFSETQ. The CDR3 is 14 residues long. What made the TCR beta cDNA was 5'RACE template switching with UMIs. TCRdb derives one entry per CDR3 protein from the 5' RACE reads, leaving out DNA. The listing records some 150,000 distinct CDR3 sequences. The data are from a study of T cells expressing NK-cell markers. Sequencing used blood T cells: a sorted CD56 or NKG2C T cell subset, CD4+ or CD8+ T cells, or bulk PBMC T cells (not recorded which). This chain uses TRBV5-1 with TRBJ2-5; the D gene TCRdb calls, TRBD1, cannot be checked with no DNA. This receptor was obtained from a man younger than 30 in good health. The CDR3: CASSQKQGRETQYF.